Sequencing of this T cell receptor (beta chain) was carried out in a study of beta chain features in type 1 diabetes. Sorted CD4+ subsets: naive, central memory, regulatory, stem cell-like memory (CD45RO/CCR7/CD25/CD127/CD95/CD27 panel). In its sample, this clone was seen a few times. Its antigen remains unknown. Findings and caveats of the study: Moderate but significant shortening of TCRB CDR3s was recorded in all four CD4+ subsets from Type 1 diabetes patients.

Expressed TCRB transcripts were sequenced because the entire RNA isolate underwent reverse transcription. TCRdb's table, derived via immunoSEQ multiplex PCR, lists solely in-frame clones and lacks some. Of approximately 260,000 clones in the sample, around 24% were seen once. The clonotype was recovered from a woman aged 30 to 39 with type 1 diabetes. The specimen sequenced was naive CD4+ T cells from blood.

As DNA, the CDR3 is TGTGCCAGCTCACCACCGTCCGGGTACGAGCAGTACTTC. Translating it yields CASSPPSGYEQYF. The chain combines TRBV18 with TRBJ2-7; D not resolved. The germline gives CDR1 KGHSH, CDR2 LQKENI. The CDR3 spans 13 residues. Trimming stripped 0 bases from V and 4 bases from J, with 7 bases between.